These 28 T cell receptor beta chains originate from one sample sequenced in a study of T cells in women clearing cervical HPV infection. Repertoires were generated with immunoSEQ multiplex PCR, while TCRdb's copy carries only in-frame clones and drops some. The sample totals tens of thousands of clones. The specimen was blood buffy coat. These receptors were taken from a woman between 18 and 70 years old with a cervical HPV16 infection that either progressed to CIN3+ or cleared (not recorded which).

Worth noting for this clone: The read terminates 3 residues before the CDR3 end, so the remaining end is supplied by the germline J gene. The chain joins TRBV4-1 to TRBJ2-7; tentative D call: TRBD1 (6 bases). The ends were cut back, 4 bases at V and 4 bases at J, with 17 bases in the middle. This CDR3 is 15 amino acids long. Germline V gene sequence: CDR1 MGHRA, CDR2 YSYEKL. The CDR3 DNA, read in part, is TGCGCCAGCAGCCTCCGGGACACCGAGGAGTACGAG. It encodes CASSLRDTEEYE. The full CDR3 sequence reads CASSLRDTEEYEQYF.

On this clone itself: The read falls 3 residues short of the CDR3 end, and the missing part is taken from the germline J gene. The chain carries TRBV20-1 and TRBJ1-1, with a weak D call TRBD1 (6 bases). This CDR3 spans 13 amino acids. V was shortened by 2 bases and J by 3 bases, with 10 bases between the two germline ends. Germline V gene sequence: CDR1 DFQATT, CDR2 SNEGSKA (reference sequence). The sequenced CDR3 bases are TGCAGTGCTAGACAGGGGCGGGACACTGAA. This translates into CSARQGRDTE. The whole CDR3 sequence reads CSARQGRDTEAFF.

With respect to this clone: The read is 3 residues too short to cover the CDR3 end, so that end is filled in from the germline J gene. V usage is TRBV20-1 and J usage is TRBJ1-2, with D unclear. V dropped 6 bases and J dropped 4 bases, with 15 bases sitting between them. This CDR3 is built from 13 residues. Germline CDR1 DFQATT, CDR2 SNEGSKA (reference sequence). Incomplete CDR3 DNA: TGCAGTGCCGGTCCCCAGTCAGGCTATGGC. It is translated as CSAGPQSGYG. The full CDR3 protein is CSAGPQSGYGYTF.

As concerns this clone: The CDR3 end falls 3 residues outside the read, so it is completed with the germline J gene. This rearrangement joins TRBV4-1 to TRBJ1-5; D remains ambiguous. The germline gives CDR1 MGHRA, CDR2 YSYEKL. CDR3 length: 14 amino acids. The V gene lost 0 bases and the J gene lost 6 bases, with 9 bases spanning the gap. The CDR3 sequence is CASSQEGSGQPQHF. The covered CDR3 bases are TGCGCCAGCAGCCAAGAAGGGAGCGGTCAGCCC.

A note on this clone: The read halts 3 residues ahead of the CDR3 end, with the missing end drawn from the germline J gene. This rearrangement joins TRBV20-1 to TRBJ2-3; 10 bases align to TRBD2. CDR1 DFQATT and CDR2 SNEGSKA come from the germline V gene (reference sequence). CDR3 length: 16 amino acids. J gave up 0 bases and V 6 bases, and 9 bases lay outside the gene matches. Incomplete CDR3 DNA: TGCAGTGCGCGTAGCGGGGGGTCCTATAGCACAGATACG. Protein: CSARSGGSYSTDT. The CDR3 reads in full as CSARSGGSYSTDTQYF.

Note on this clone: The observed sequence ends 3 residues before the CDR3 terminus, with the missing tail filled in from the germline J gene. The gene calls are TRBV11-2 and TRBJ2-5, with 9 positions matching TRBD2. This CDR3 contains 13 residues. Germline V lookup: CDR1 SGHAT, CDR2 FQNNGV. V lost 2 bases to trimming and J lost 5 bases; unmatched junction nucleotides: 0. CDR3 protein: CASSLLAGETQYF. CDR3 DNA, as far as it was read: TGTGCCAGCAGCTTACTAGCGGGGGAGACC.

As regards this clone: The CDR3 is cut off 3 residues early in the read; its end comes from the germline J gene. V usage is TRBV19 and J usage is TRBJ1-5; TRBD1 aligns across 7 bases. With 7 bases clipped from V and 2 bases from J, the junction kept 8 bases outside the gene matches. This CDR3 region has 15 residues. Germline CDR1 is LNHDA and CDR2 is SQIVND (reference sequence). The CDR3 spells CASIQTGMGNQPQHF. The covered CDR3 bases are TGTGCCAGTATCCAGACAGGGATGGGCAATCAGCCC.

Points on this clone: The read halts 3 residues ahead of the CDR3 end, with the missing end drawn from the germline J gene. The rearrangement joins TRBV5-1 to TRBJ2-5, with 7 bases fitting TRBD1. The ends lost 4 bases at V and 4 bases at J; junction bases unmatched: 7. This CDR3 comprises 14 residues. Germline-derived CDR1 and CDR2 are SGHRS and YFSETQ. Here the CDR3 reads CASSNTGAGETQYF. Incomplete CDR3 DNA: TGCGCCAGCAGCAACACAGGGGCCGGAGAGACC.

Note on this clone: The CDR3 end lies 3 residues beyond the end of the read and is filled in from the germline J gene. This chain uses TRBV2 with TRBJ2-2; no reliable D call. Trimming pared 6 bases from V and 3 bases from J, leaving 5 bases between. Germline lookup yields CDR1 SNHLY and CDR2 FYNNEI. The length of the CDR3 is 12 residues. The sequenced part of the CDR3 DNA is TGTGCCAGCAGGCAGGACACCGGGGAG. Its translation: CASRQDTGE. The full CDR3 is CASRQDTGELFF. Full variable domain (outside the CDR3, taken from reference TRBV2 and TRBJ2-2): EPEVTQTPSHQVTQMGQEVILRCVPISNHLYFYWYRQILGQKVEFLVSFYNNEISEKSEIFDDQFSVERPDGSNFTLKIRSTKLEDSAMYFCASRQDTGELFFGEGSRLTVL.

Points on this clone: Coverage ceases 3 residues before the CDR3 finishes, and the germline J gene fills in the end. The rearrangement joins TRBV5-4 to TRBJ2-5, with D maybe TRBD2 (6 bases). The CDR3 is made up of 15 amino acids. Germline lookup yields CDR1 SGHNT and CDR2 YYREEE (reference sequence). V lost 0 bases to trimming and J lost 2 bases, with 11 bases between them. The CDR3 reads CASSLEAGYQETQYF. The CDR3 DNA, read in part, is TGTGCCAGCAGCTTGGAGGCGGGATATCAAGAGACC. The variable domain in full, completed from reference TRBV5-4 and TRBJ2-5, reads ETGVTQSPTHLIKTRGQQVTLRCSSQSGHNTVSWYQQALGQGPQFIFQYYREEENGRGNFPPRFSGLQFPNYSSELNVNALELDDSALYLCASSLEAGYQETQYFGPGTRLLVL.

Notes on this clone: The CDR3 end falls 3 residues outside the read, so it is completed with the germline J gene. The V gene is TRBV5-4, the J gene TRBJ1-5; TRBD1 matches 9 bases. V dropped 4 bases and J dropped 1; count of bases not matched to a gene: 3. The CDR3 has 15 amino acids. Per the germline V gene, CDR1 is SGHNT and CDR2 is YYREEE (reference sequence). The sequenced CDR3 bases are TGTGCCAGCAGCGTCGGACAGGGGAGCAATCAGCCC. Protein: CASSVGQGSNQP. The whole CDR3 sequence is CASSVGQGSNQPQHF.

Points on this clone: The read terminates 3 residues before the CDR3 end, so the remaining end is supplied by the germline J gene. The rearrangement joins TRBV6-2 or TRBV6-3 to TRBJ1-5; a possible D gene is TRBD1 (6 bases). Germline V gives CDR1 MNHEY, CDR2 SVGEGT. Trimming took 4 bases from V and 8 from J, leaving 15 bases between them. CDR3 size: 14 residues. CDR3 region: CASSWDTAWEPQHF. The covered CDR3 bases are TGTGCCAGCAGTTGGGACACAGCGTGGGAGCCC.

On this clone itself: Coverage ceases 3 residues before the CDR3 finishes, and the germline J gene fills in the end. The chain employs TRBV6-1 and TRBJ1-5, with TRBD1 identical over 7 bases. The CDR3 runs 17 residues. Trimming removed 2 bases from V and 2 bases from J; junction bases left unmatched: 9. The germline gives CDR1 MNHNS, CDR2 SASEGT. The CDR3 DNA, read in part, is TGTGCCAGCAGTGAAATCGGCACGACAGGGCGCAATCAGCCC. Protein: CASSEIGTTGRNQP. The whole CDR3 reads CASSEIGTTGRNQPQHF.

Notes on this clone: Sequencing ends 3 residues short of the CDR3 end; the germline J gene provides the rest. The chain has TRBV19 and TRBJ1-1; D is possibly TRBD1 (5 bases). This CDR3 region has 14 residues. CDR1 is LNHDA, CDR2 SQIVND, per germline (reference sequence). The V end lost 4 bases, the J end lost 1 base, and 10 bases lay between the germline ends. Incomplete CDR3 DNA: TGTGCCAGTAGTACGGGACTTACGAACACTGAA. This codes for CASSTGLTNTE. The full CDR3 protein reads CASSTGLTNTEAFF.

Concerning this clone itself: The read comes to an end 3 residues before the CDR3 does, leaving the germline J gene to fill in the end. This sequence joins TRBV6-2 or TRBV6-3 and TRBJ2-3, with TRBD2 identical over 8 bases. This CDR3 region has 16 residues. Germline V gene sequence: CDR1 MNHEY, CDR2 SVGEGT. V shed 2 bases, J shed 5 bases, and the junction held 9 bases outside the gene matches. The CDR3 here is CASSYPGGAGRDTQYF. The covered CDR3 bases are TGTGCCAGCAGTTACCCCGGGGGGGCCGGTAGAGATACG.

With regard to this clone: Coverage ceases 3 residues before the CDR3 finishes, and the germline J gene fills in the end. The V gene is TRBV5-1, the J gene TRBJ2-3; 9 nucleotides match TRBD2. Unmatched junction bases numbered 6, after V lost 4 bases and J lost 3 bases. This CDR3 is built from 15 residues. CDR1 is SGHRS, CDR2 YFSETQ, per germline. The CDR3 loop is CASSEPGLATDTQYF. The DNA read from the CDR3 is TGCGCCAGCAGCGAACCGGGACTAGCTACAGATACG. The variable domain in full, completed from reference TRBV5-1 and TRBJ2-3, reads KAGVTQTPRYLIKTRGQQVTLSCSPISGHRSVSWYQQTPGQGLQFLFEYFSETQRNKGNFPGRFSGRQFSNSRSEMNVSTLELGDSALYLCASSEPGLATDTQYFGPGTRLTVL.

A remark on this clone: The read ends 3 residues shy of where the CDR3 ends; the end is completed using the germline J gene. J is TRBJ2-2 and V is TRBV7-9; 8 positions match TRBD1. Trimming took 5 bases from V and 5 from J; bases not matched to a gene: 7. Germline CDR1 is SEHNR and CDR2 is FQNEAQ (reference sequence). The CDR3 covers 15 residues. Incomplete CDR3 DNA: TGTGCCAGCAGCCGGGACAGGATATTAACCGGGGAG. Translated: CASSRDRILTGE. The entire CDR3 protein reads CASSRDRILTGELFF.

Concerning this clone itself: Read sequence stops 3 residues before the CDR3 end, and the germline J gene provides the missing end. The chain couples TRBV19 to TRBJ1-2; 8 positions match TRBD1. The J segment lost 4 bases and the V segment lost 2 bases, leaving 6 bases of the junction unmatched. Germline loops: CDR1 LNHDA, CDR2 SQIVND (reference sequence). The CDR3 sequence is 15 residues long. This CDR3 is CASSIPRGHLYGYTF. The sequenced part of the CDR3 DNA is TGTGCCAGTAGTATACCCAGGGGGCACCTCTATGGC. Filled out from reference TRBV19 and TRBJ1-2, the complete variable domain reads DGGITQSPKYLFRKEGQNVTLSCEQNLNHDAMYWYRQDPGQGLRLIYYSQIVNDFQKGDIAEGYSVSREKKESFPLTVTSAQKNPTAFYLCASSIPRGHLYGYTFGSGTRLTVV.

In the case of this clone: The read comes to an end 3 residues before the CDR3 does, leaving the germline J gene to fill in the end. This sequence joins TRBV19 and TRBJ1-5, with TRBD1 as a possible D gene (6 bases). Germline V lookup: CDR1 LNHDA, CDR2 SQIVND (reference sequence). Trimming left V 4 bases short and J 6 bases short, with 16 bases between. The CDR3 sequence is 15 residues long. The covered CDR3 bases are TGTGCCAGTAGTACCCTCCGAGGGGGGGGTCAGCCC. Residues: CASSTLRGGGQP. The complete CDR3 sequence is CASSTLRGGGQPQHF.

Points on this clone: With the read ending 3 residues before the CDR3 end, the germline J gene is used to fill in that end. The V and J genes are TRBV5-5 and TRBJ1-2, with D uncertain. Trimming cost V 4 bases and J 3 bases, with 10 bases left between them. This CDR3 is built from 13 residues. CDR1 is SGHKS and CDR2 is YYEKEE in the germline V gene (reference sequence). The sequenced CDR3 bases are TGTGCCAGCAGCGTAGACCGGGACTATGGC. This encodes CASSVDRDYG. The full CDR3 is CASSVDRDYGYTF.

Of note for this clone: A junction end diverges from the germline sequence, so it may reflect a read error. The observed sequence ends 3 residues before the CDR3 terminus, with the missing tail filled in from the germline J gene. Other DNA sequences within the sample encode an identical CDR3. The V and J genes are TRBV30 and TRBJ1-5, with 7 bases that match TRBD1. Germline lookup yields CDR1 GTSNPN and CDR2 SVGIG (reference sequence). This CDR3 spans 14 amino acids. The sequenced part of the CDR3 DNA is TGTGCCTGGAGTGTGGGACAGATCCATCAACCC. Amino acids: CAWSVGQIHQP. Given in full, the CDR3 is CAWSVGQIHQPQHF.

To note about this clone: The CDR3 is cut off 3 residues early in the read; its end comes from the germline J gene. The chain has TRBV7-6 and TRBJ2-3; 8 bases map to TRBD2. The ends lost 5 bases at V and 5 bases at J; junction bases unmatched: 15. The CDR3 extends over 17 amino acids. Germline V CDR1 and CDR2: SGHVS, FNYEAQ. CDR3: CASSPTPGGGRGDTQYF. CDR3 DNA, as far as it was read: TGTGCCAGCAGCCCTACTCCAGGCGGGGGGAGGGGAGATACG.

A note on this clone: The read ends 3 residues early relative to the CDR3; the germline J gene fills the gap. The chain links TRBV4-2 to TRBJ2-2; 9 bases are a match to TRBD2. The CDR3 sequence is 17 residues long. The germline gives CDR1 LGHNA, CDR2 YNFKEQ. V trimming: 0 bases; J trimming: 7 bases; junction bases outside the gene matches: 9. The CDR3 sequence is CASSQDFAGGPVGELFF. The CDR3 bases that were read are TGTGCCAGCAGCCAAGATTTCGCGGGGGGGCCGGTCGGGGAG.

To note about this clone: Read coverage stops 3 residues before the CDR3 terminus; the germline J gene supplies the remainder. This chain uses TRBV18 with TRBJ2-5, with D possibly TRBD1 on 5 matching bases. The V end was cut by 5 bases, the J end by 2 bases, with 15 bases between. This CDR3 is built from 15 residues. Looked up from germline, CDR1 is KGHSH and CDR2 is LQKENI. CDR3 DNA (partial): TGTGCCAGCTCAAGTAGGTCTGACAGACAAGAGACC. Translation gives CASSSRSDRQET. The full CDR3 is CASSSRSDRQETQYF.

CDR3 DNA (partial): TGCAGTGCTAGAGATCGGGCTACAGGGGGCCTGAACTATGGC. It specifies CSARDRATGGLNYG. The entire CDR3 is CSARDRATGGLNYGYTF. The rearrangement uses TRBV20-1 and TRBJ1-2; 9 bases line up with TRBD1. From the germline J gene comes the end of the CDR3, since the read stops 3 residues before it. Germline V CDR1 and CDR2: DFQATT, SNEGSKA (reference sequence). The CDR3 extends over 17 amino acids. J was trimmed by 2 bases and V by 0 bases; bases with no gene match: 10.

Note on this clone: The read stops 3 residues short of the end of the CDR3; the missing end is completed from the germline J gene. The J gene is TRBJ2-1, the V gene TRBV11-2, with a weak D call TRBD1 (6 bases). Germline lookup yields CDR1 SGHAT and CDR2 FQNNGV. The CDR3 runs 14 residues. Trimming took 7 bases from V and 4 from J, leaving 14 bases between them. The sequenced CDR3 bases are TGTGCCAGCACCTTGGACAGCCGGTACAATGAG. Amino acids: CASTLDSRYNE. The CDR3 reads in full as CASTLDSRYNEQFF.

CDR3: CASSSGGTNYGYTF. CDR3 DNA, as far as it was read: TGTGCCAGTAGTTCAGGGGGGACTAACTATGGC. The chain joins TRBV19 to TRBJ1-2, with TRBD1 identical over 7 bases. The CDR3 end is not reached by the read, which stops 3 residues before it; the germline J gene fills it in. The V and J ends lost 5 bases and 0 bases, in that order; junction bases with no gene match: 3. Germline CDR1 and CDR2: LNHDA and SQIVND (reference sequence). The length of the CDR3 is 14 residues.

The sequenced part of the CDR3 DNA is TGTGCCAGCAGTCCCGGGACAGGGAGGCGCAATCAGCCC. Its protein is CASSPGTGRRNQP. The whole CDR3 is CASSPGTGRRNQPQHF. This sequence joins TRBV2 and TRBJ1-5; 9 bases are shared with TRBD1. Coverage ceases 3 residues before the CDR3 finishes, and the germline J gene fills in the end. The junction had 7 bases not matched to a gene; V was cut back by 5 bases and J by 2 bases. CDR3 length: 16 amino acids. CDR1 SNHLY and CDR2 FYNNEI come from the germline V gene.